A selection of T cell receptor beta chains follows, all from one sample in a study of T cell repertoires in cytomegalovirus infection. The antigens for these receptors are not known. TCRdb re-analysed the reads in MiXCR, keeping a single row per CDR3 protein. The sample includes hundreds of thousands of distinct CDR3 sequences, roughly 33% of them seen just once. The sequencing here drew on cultured PBMCs, taken from culture after CMV antigen stimulation. Source of these receptors: a human donor in good health (CMV status not recorded). Some clones in this sample may be carry-over from other donors' samples. The CDR3 runs from the conserved cysteine through the conserved F or W. The D gene is left open where the match is weak. Size is omitted from some rows. Given values are once, few, many or a class for expanded clones.

D gene	V gene	clone size	J gene	CDR3 protein	CDR3 DNA
.	TRBV10-3	.	TRBJ2-2	CAIRSAGNTGELFF	TGTGCCATCAGGTCGGCAGGGAACACCGGGGAGCTGTTTTTT
.	TRBV5-1	.	TRBJ1-6	CASSEPPGLLHF	TGCGCCAGCAGCGAACCCCCAGGGCTCCTCCACTTT
TRBD2	TRBV7-6	.	TRBJ2-3	CASSLRGAPTFTDTQYF	TGTGCCAGCAGCTTGCGGGGGGCACCGACCTTCACAGATACGCAGTATTTT
.	TRBV7-6	.	TRBJ1-5	CASSLTNNQPQHF	TGTGCCAGCAGCTTAACCAACAATCAGCCCCAGCATTTT
.	TRBV12-3/TRBV12-4	few	TRBJ1-1	CASNEGYEAFF	TGTGCCAGCAATGAGGGGTATGAAGCTTTCTTT
TRBD1	TRBV7-2	few	TRBJ2-7	CASTSGQGGEQYF	TGTGCCAGCACTTCAGGACAGGGTGGCGAGCAGTACTTC
.	TRBV7-9	.	TRBJ2-1	CASSKTDIQQFF	TGTGCCAGCAGCAAGACGGACATACAGCAGTTCTTC
.	TRBV11-3	.	TRBJ2-1	CASSSPTYNEQFF	TGTGCCAGCAGCTCCCCAACCTACAATGAGCAGTTCTTC
.	TRBV10-3	.	TRBJ1-4	CAISETDEKLFF	TGTGCCATCAGCGAGACGGATGAAAAACTGTTTTTT
TRBD2	TRBV12-3/TRBV12-4	.	TRBJ2-7	CASRASGSLYEQYF	TGTGCCAGCAGGGCTAGCGGGAGCTTGTACGAGCAGTACTTC
TRBD1	TRBV12-3/TRBV12-4	.	TRBJ2-3	CASSLEGQVYF	TGTGCCAGCAGTTTAGAGGGACAGGTGTATTTT
TRBD2	TRBV27	.	TRBJ2-1	CASSSTWEGYNEQFF	TGTGCCAGCAGTTCAACATGGGAGGGGTACAATGAGCAGTTCTTC
TRBD1	TRBV12-3/TRBV12-4	many	TRBJ1-1	CASSPTGGNTEAFF	TGTGCCAGCAGCCCCACAGGGGGTAATACTGAAGCTTTCTTT
.	TRBV11-1	few	TRBJ2-1	CASSTSPTPSSYNEQFF	TGTGCCAGCAGCACCTCTCCCACACCCAGCTCCTACAATGAGCAGTTCTTC
.	TRBV19	.	TRBJ2-1	CASSIIGLASSYNEQFF	TGTGCCAGTAGTATAATTGGTCTAGCGAGCTCCTACAATGAGCAGTTCTTC
TRBD2	TRBV7-2	many	TRBJ2-3	CASSSRTSGATDTQYF	TGTGCCAGCAGCTCCAGGACTAGCGGGGCCACAGATACGCAGTATTTT
.	TRBV7-2	many	TRBJ2-5	CASSPLNWPQYF	TGTGCCAGCAGCCCCCTGAACTGGCCACAGTACTTC
TRBD1	TRBV6-5	few	TRBJ1-1	CASSYDRRQGSTEAFF	TGTGCCAGCAGTTACGACCGCAGACAGGGGAGTACTGAAGCTTTCTTT
.	TRBV4-2	.	TRBJ1-5	CASSSRIGAGRDSNQPQHF	TGTGCCAGCAGCTCAAGAATAGGGGCTGGGAGGGATAGCAATCAGCCCCAGCATTTT
.	TRBV27	.	TRBJ2-5	CATRSRGRKKETQYF	TGTGCCACCAGATCCCGCGGCCGAAAAAAAGAGACCCAGTACTTC
.	TRBV20-1	few	TRBJ2-7	CSAVRGEEQYF	TGCAGTGCGGTCAGGGGGGAAGAGCAGTACTTC
TRBD1	TRBV7-2	few	TRBJ2-5	CASSLGPGQEAQYF	TGTGCCAGCAGCTTAGGACCGGGACAGGAGGCCCAGTACTTC